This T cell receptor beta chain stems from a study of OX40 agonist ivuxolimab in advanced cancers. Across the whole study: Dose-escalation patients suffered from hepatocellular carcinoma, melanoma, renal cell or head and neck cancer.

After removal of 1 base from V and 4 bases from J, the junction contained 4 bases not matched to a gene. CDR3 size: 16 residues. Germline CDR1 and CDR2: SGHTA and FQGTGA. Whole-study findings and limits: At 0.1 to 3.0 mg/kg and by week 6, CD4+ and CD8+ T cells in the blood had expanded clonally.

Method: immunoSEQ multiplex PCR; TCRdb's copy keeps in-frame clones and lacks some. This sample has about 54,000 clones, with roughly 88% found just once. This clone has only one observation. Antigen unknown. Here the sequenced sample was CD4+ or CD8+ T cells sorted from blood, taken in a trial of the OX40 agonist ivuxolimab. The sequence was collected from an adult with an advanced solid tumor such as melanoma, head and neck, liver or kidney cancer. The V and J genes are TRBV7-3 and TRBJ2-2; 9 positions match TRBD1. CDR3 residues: CASSLNGQGTTGELFF. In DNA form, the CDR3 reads TGTGCCAGCAGCTTAAATGGACAGGGGACCACCGGGGAGCTGTTTTTT.